The 10 T cell receptor beta chains below all came from one sample that was sequenced in a study of CD8 T cells in ankylosing spondylitis. One entry per CDR3 protein, called by TCRdb with MiXCR from the 5' RACE reads. This table has approximately 260,000 distinct CDR3 sequences, 18% appearing once. The sequenced sample consisted of blood, either unsorted or a sorted T cell fraction (not recorded which). Receptor source: a male donor with ankylosing spondylitis or in good health (not recorded which).

This clonotype was picked up many times. CDR3 in amino acids: CATSTQREGPRIEQFF. CDR3 DNA sequence: TGTGCCACCAGCACCCAGCGGGAGGGCCCTCGGATCGAGCAGTTCTTC. This chain connects TRBV15 to TRBJ2-1, with 10 positions matching TRBD2. The CDR3 is 16 amino acids. CDR1 LNHNV and CDR2 YYDKDF come from the germline V gene (reference sequence). Germline trimming cut 4 bases from V and 10 bases from J; bases unmatched to any gene: 13.

This clonotype came up a few times. This chain uses TRBV6-2 or TRBV6-3 with TRBJ2-1, with TRBD2 matching over 11 bases. Germline V lookup: CDR1 MNHEY, CDR2 SVGEGT. J lost 0 bases, V lost 2 bases, and 6 bases had no gene match. CDR3 size: 18 residues. The CDR3 protein is CASSYGTSGFGSYNEQFF. CDR3 coding DNA: TGTGCCAGCAGTTACGGGACTAGCGGCTTTGGCTCCTACAATGAGCAGTTCTTC.

This chain connects TRBV20-1 to TRBJ2-1; D call uncertain. Germline V gene data show CDR1 as DFQATT and CDR2 as SNEGSKA (reference sequence). V was clipped by 0 bases and J by 7 bases, with 7 bases between them. The CDR3 contains 12 residues. CDR3 in amino acids: CSARELKNEQFF. The DNA for the CDR3 is TGCAGTGCTAGAGAACTAAAAAATGAGCAGTTCTTC.

This clonotype was counted a few times. The V gene is TRBV5-1, the J gene TRBJ2-7, with TRBD1 matching 8 bases. Per the germline V gene, CDR1 is SGHRS and CDR2 is YFSETQ. V was clipped by 4 bases and J by 3 bases; unmatched bases: 6. The CDR3 runs 14 residues. The CDR3 DNA follows: TGCGCCAGCAGCACCGGACAGGGTTTCTACGAGCAGTACTTC. The encoded protein is CASSTGQGFYEQYF.

The V call is TRBV4-2, the J call TRBJ1-2; D unclear. The CDR3 is 14 amino acids. Germline CDR1 reads LGHNA; CDR2 reads YNFKEQ. V was trimmed by 0 bases and J by 2 bases, leaving 7 bases between them. The CDR3 DNA sequence: TGTGCCAGCAGCCAAGAGGGGATGAACTATGGCTACACCTTC. Encoded protein: CASSQEGMNYGYTF.

The V and J genes are TRBV20-1 and TRBJ2-5; D gene ambiguous. The CDR3 consists of 14 residues. CDR1 is DFQATT, CDR2 SNEGSKA, per germline (reference sequence). Trimming took off 2 bases at V and 1 base at J, with 11 bases between the two ends. CDR3: CSARSDEFQETQYF. As DNA, the CDR3 is TGCAGTGCTAGATCCGACGAGTTCCAAGAGACCCAGTACTTC.

There are a few counts of this clonotype. The chain couples TRBV2 to TRBJ1-1; TRBD1 might be the D (5 bases). The V end was cut by 7 bases, the J end by 0 bases, with 18 bases between. The length of the CDR3 is 16 residues. From germline, CDR1 is SNHLY and CDR2 FYNNEI. This chain's CDR3 is CASTDPEGFLNTEAFF. DNA for the CDR3: TGTGCCAGCACCGATCCCGAGGGGTTCTTGAACACTGAAGCTTTCTTT. Complete variable domain (other parts from reference TRBV2 and TRBJ1-1): EPEVTQTPSHQVTQMGQEVILRCVPISNHLYFYWYRQILGQKVEFLVSFYNNEISEKSEIFDDQFSVERPDGSNFTLKIRSTKLEDSAMYFCASTDPEGFLNTEAFFGQGTRLTVV.

This clonotype was counted only a few times. V gene TRBV6-2 or TRBV6-3 combines with J gene TRBJ2-3; TRBD2 matches 7 bases. V dropped 2 bases and J dropped 5; count of bases not matched to a gene: 10. Germline CDR1 and CDR2: MNHEY and SVGEGT. This CDR3 has 16 residues. CDR3 nucleotide sequence: TGTGCCAGCAGTTACAGTGCGGGAGAAATGCAAGATACGCAGTATTTT. Translated: CASSYSAGEMQDTQYF.

The chain links TRBV5-1 to TRBJ2-2; D gene ambiguous. V was shortened by 0 bases and J by 4 bases, with 13 bases between the two germline ends. The CDR3 loop spans 16 amino acids. CDR1 is SGHRS and CDR2 is YFSETQ in the germline V gene. In nucleotides, the CDR3 is TGCGCCAGCAGCTTGGCAGGCTATCTGGGCACCGGGGAGCTGTTTTTT. It is translated as CASSLAGYLGTGELFF.

The rearrangement uses TRBV3-1 and TRBJ2-1, with D maybe TRBD2 (6 bases). This CDR3 contains 16 residues. Trimming took 2 bases from V and 4 from J, leaving 15 bases between them. Germline CDR1 reads LGHDT; CDR2 reads YNNKEL (reference sequence). This CDR3 is CASSQTAELAYNEQFF. As DNA, the CDR3 is TGTGCCAGCAGCCAAACCGCGGAACTAGCATACAATGAGCAGTTCTTC.